One and the same sample provided the 27 T cell receptor beta chains below, sequenced in a study of spatial heterogeneity in lung cancer. This sample's time point: sample taken at primary tumor resection. TCRdb re-called the 5' RACE reads with MiXCR, one entry per CDR3 protein. The sample has about 13,000 distinct CDR3 sequences; approximately 4% are singletons. Sequenced material: PBMCs, taken at surgery. Receptor source: a male donor with early-stage non-small cell lung cancer.

This clonotype has ten or more counts. The rearrangement uses TRBV24-1 and TRBJ2-1, with a weak D call TRBD1 (6 bases). The CDR3 consists of 17 residues. V lost 0 bases and J 0 bases, leaving 11 bases between the germline ends. The germline V gene has CDR1 KGHDR and CDR2 SFDVKD. CDR3 residues: CATSDLATGDSYNEQFF. CDR3 nucleotide sequence: TGTGCCACCAGTGATTTGGCGACAGGCGACTCCTACAATGAGCAGTTCTTC.

The chain employs TRBV27 and TRBJ2-1; unclear D gene. Trimming stripped 0 bases from V and 0 bases from J, with 9 bases between. The CDR3 covers 16 residues. Germline CDR1 reads MNHEY; CDR2 reads SMNVEV (reference sequence). CDR3 in amino acids: CASSLSILSSYNEQFF. Written as DNA, the CDR3 is TGTGCCAGCAGTTTATCTATATTGAGCTCCTACAATGAGCAGTTCTTC.

The chain has TRBV6-1 and TRBJ2-2; either TRBD1 or TRBD2 may supply D (5 bases each). Looked up from germline, CDR1 is MNHNS and CDR2 is SASEGT. Trimming took 6 bases from V and 1 from J, leaving 18 bases between them. The length of the CDR3 is 17 residues. The CDR3: CASRIQGVRRNTGELFF. The CDR3 DNA follows: TGTGCCAGCAGAATCCAGGGAGTACGGAGGAACACCGGGGAGCTGTTTTTT.

This clonotype was counted at least ten times. The V gene is TRBV20-1, the J gene TRBJ1-6, with 7 positions matching TRBD1. Trimming at V came to 4 bases and at J to 8 bases, leaving 5 bases not matched to a gene. CDR1 and CDR2 (germline): DFQATT, SNEGSKA (reference sequence). The CDR3 length is 13 residues. The CDR3 sequence: CSAIGQGDSPLHF. In nucleotides, the CDR3 is TGCAGTGCTATCGGCCAGGGGGATTCACCCCTCCACTTT.

This clonotype was seen many times. The genes are TRBV7-2 and TRBJ2-7; 11 nucleotides match TRBD2. The CDR3 extends over 14 amino acids. CDR1 and CDR2 from the germline V gene are SGHTA and FQGNSA. Trimming cost V 8 bases and J 2 bases; bases outside gene matches: 5. CDR3 nucleotide sequence: TGTGCCAGCTCACTAGCGGGAGTGGCCTACGAGCAGTACTTC. It codes for CASSLAGVAYEQYF.

This sequence joins TRBV6-2 or TRBV6-3 and TRBJ1-2; the D gene is possibly TRBD1 (5 bases). This CDR3 has 14 amino acids. The germline gives CDR1 MNHEY, CDR2 SVGEGT. V lost 6 bases and J 4 bases, leaving 15 bases between the germline ends. Here the CDR3 DNA reads TGTGCCAGCAGCTCCAACGGGGCCCGCTATGGCTACACCTTC. Encoded protein: CASSSNGARYGYTF.

The J gene is TRBJ2-7, the V gene TRBV28, with 11 bases lining up with TRBD1. The CDR3 consists of 15 residues. Germline V gives CDR1 MDHEN, CDR2 SYDVKM. The ends lost 4 bases at V and 7 bases at J; junction bases unmatched: 9. The CDR3 bases are TGTGCCAGCAGTTCTCCGGACAGGGGGCTTGAAGAGCAGTACTTC. Translation: CASSSPDRGLEEQYF.

By its share, this clonotype is medium-sized. The rearrangement links TRBV24-1 to TRBJ2-2; 7 bases align to TRBD2. Germline V gene data show CDR1 as KGHDR and CDR2 as SFDVKD. This CDR3 contains 16 residues. Unmatched junction bases numbered 9, after V lost 2 bases and J lost 7 bases. CDR3 loop: CATSDSSAGRLGELFF. In DNA, the CDR3 is TGTGCCACCAGTGATTCATCAGCGGGAAGGCTCGGGGAGCTGTTTTTT.

The CDR3 spells CASSPQEGEQFF. The CDR3 nucleotides are TGTGCCAGCAGCCCACAGGAGGGTGAGCAGTTCTTC. The chain combines TRBV7-2 with TRBJ2-1; possible D gene TRBD2, 6 bases. Trimming stripped 5 bases from V and 9 bases from J, with 11 bases between. This CDR3 is built from 12 residues. Germline CDR1 is SGHTA and CDR2 is FQGNSA.

Notes on this clonotype: A much larger clone lies a single base off, so this may be a read error. The chain has TRBV2 and TRBJ1-1; maybe TRBD1 (5 bases). CDR1 is SNHLY and CDR2 is FYNNEI in the germline V gene. This CDR3 has 12 residues. CDR3 sequence reads: CATQHSGTETFF. The CDR3 DNA reads as TGTGCCACCCAACACAGTGGGACTGAAACTTTCTTT.

This clonotype was seen many times. J is TRBJ1-3 and V is TRBV5-1, with D hard to call. The CDR3 contains 13 residues. The V gene lost 1 base and the J gene lost 0 bases, with 2 bases spanning the gap. The germline CDR1 and CDR2 sequences are SGHRS and YFSETQ. The CDR3 region has the DNA TGCGCCAGCAGCTTGACCTCTGGAAACACCATATATTTT. It yields the protein CASSLTSGNTIYF.

This clonotype is termed medium-sized. The chain combines TRBV4-3 with TRBJ2-7; D perhaps matches TRBD2 (5 bases). With 0 bases removed from V and 3 bases from J, the gap between germline ends came to 12 bases. CDR1 and CDR2 (germline): LGHNA, YSLEER. The CDR3 extends over 15 amino acids. The CDR3 DNA is TGCGCCAGCAGCCAAGATGCCTTCGGGGACTACGAGCAGTACTTC. Translation gives CASSQDAFGDYEQYF.

The sample holds many counts of this clonotype. J is TRBJ1-3 and V is TRBV28; weak D call: TRBD1 (5 bases). The CDR3 is 13 amino acids. V dropped 10 bases and J dropped 3 bases, with 13 bases sitting between them. CDR1 and CDR2 (germline): MDHEN, SYDVKM. CDR3 amino acids: CATGPGFGNTIYF. The CDR3 DNA reads TGTGCCACCGGTCCAGGGTTTGGAAACACCATATATTTT.

In its sample, this clonotype was seen many times. The chain employs TRBV12-3 or TRBV12-4 and TRBJ2-2, with D perhaps matching TRBD1 or TRBD2 (5 bases each). V was trimmed by 6 bases and J by 0 bases, leaving 20 bases between them. This CDR3 region has 18 residues. CDR3 nucleotide sequence: TGTGCCAGCAGCCCCGGACACCACGGGGTAGCGAACACCGGGGAGCTGTTTTTT. This translates into CASSPGHHGVANTGELFF.

This clonotype was recorded at least ten times. The rearrangement uses TRBV20-1 and TRBJ2-5; 9 bases map to TRBD1. The V gene end was trimmed by 5 bases and the J gene end by 2 bases; junction bases not matched to a gene: 6. CDR3 size: 14 residues. Germline V gives CDR1 DFQATT, CDR2 SNEGSKA (reference sequence). The CDR3 DNA is TGCAGTGCTGGATTTGGGACAGGGCAAGAGACCCAGTACTTC. As protein: CSAGFGTGQETQYF.

Ten or more counts support this clonotype. The V gene is TRBV28, the J gene TRBJ2-1, with D perhaps matching TRBD1 (5 bases). This CDR3 comprises 12 residues. Germline loops: CDR1 MDHEN, CDR2 SYDVKM. Trimming stripped 5 bases from V and 5 bases from J, with 7 bases between. Written as DNA, the CDR3 is TGTGCCAGCAGTCGCAGGGACAATGAGCAGTTCTTC. The encoded protein is CASSRRDNEQFF.

This clonotype was seen repeatedly, ten times or more. This chain uses TRBV12-3 or TRBV12-4 with TRBJ2-2, with a possible D match to TRBD2 (5 bases). Trimming took off 9 bases at V and 2 bases at J, with 10 bases between the two ends. The CDR3 totals 13 residues. The CDR3 region is CASCRGNTGELFF. CDR3 nucleotide sequence: TGTGCCAGTTGCCGGGGTAACACCGGGGAGCTGTTTTTT.

This clonotype was recorded a few times. The J gene is TRBJ2-3, the V gene TRBV2; possibly TRBD1 for D (5 bases). The CDR3 runs to 13 residues. Trimming removed 9 bases at V and 2 bases at J, with 12 bases between. Germline assignment: CDR1 SNHLY and CDR2 FYNNEI. CDR3 region: CASWGRDTDTQYF. In DNA form, the CDR3 reads TGTGCCAGTTGGGGCAGAGACACAGATACGCAGTATTTT.

This clonotype was observed many times. The DNA of the CDR3 is TGTGCCAGCACCCCAAGGGGGACAGTCAATGAAAAACTGTTTTTT. Translating gives CASTPRGTVNEKLFF. The V call is TRBV28, the J call TRBJ1-4, with 7 nucleotides matching TRBD1. V gave up 7 bases and J gave up 5 bases; unmatched junction bases: 10. CDR1 and CDR2 (germline): MDHEN, SYDVKM. This CDR3 comprises 15 residues.

This clonotype has at least ten counts. The chain has TRBV6-6 and TRBJ2-1, with 14 positions matching TRBD2. Germline loops: CDR1 MNHNY, CDR2 SVGAGI (reference sequence). V shed 5 bases and J 7 bases; nucleotides not matched to a gene: 7. CDR3 length equals 16 residues. CDR3 amino acids: CASSPSGTSGRNEQFF. The CDR3, as DNA: TGTGCCAGCAGTCCTTCCGGGACTAGCGGGAGAAATGAGCAGTTCTTC.

This clonotype has at least ten counts. This chain joins TRBV15 and TRBJ2-3; 7 bases fit TRBD1. The length of the CDR3 is 13 residues. V shed 0 bases and J 7 bases; nucleotides not matched to a gene: 1. Germline V gene lookup returns CDR1 LNHNV and CDR2 YYDKDF (reference sequence). Here the CDR3 DNA reads TGTGCCACCAGCAGAGATAGGGGGCATACGCAGTATTTT. Translating gives CATSRDRGHTQYF.

The sample holds many counts of this clonotype. V is TRBV5-4 and J is TRBJ2-7; TRBD1 is a possible D gene (6 bases). Germline V gene sequence: CDR1 SGHNT, CDR2 YYREEE (reference sequence). The V and J ends lost 0 bases and 2 bases respectively, with 9 bases between them. The CDR3 consists of 14 residues. CDR3 region: CASSLAGAPYEQYF. The CDR3 DNA sequence: TGTGCCAGCAGCTTGGCAGGGGCCCCCTACGAGCAGTACTTC.

This clonotype appeared a few times. This chain joins TRBV7-9 and TRBJ2-3; D may be TRBD2 (5 bases). Germline V gives CDR1 SEHNR, CDR2 FQNEAQ (reference sequence). The V end lost 1 base, the J end lost 3 bases, and 8 bases lay between the germline ends. The CDR3 loop spans 14 amino acids. For the CDR3, the DNA is TGTGCCAGCAGCTTAGGACTACCTACAGATACGCAGTATTTT. Translated, it gives CASSLGLPTDTQYF.

V usage is TRBV6-6 and J usage is TRBJ2-7; D uncertain. Trimming took 3 bases from V and 5 from J, leaving 11 bases between them. Germline CDR1 is MNHNY and CDR2 is SVGAGI (reference sequence). The CDR3 is 13 amino acids. The CDR3 here is CASSYGLPNEQYF. The CDR3 DNA follows: TGTGCCAGCAGTTATGGCCTGCCTAACGAGCAGTACTTC.

This clonotype was detected ten times or more. V and J are TRBV7-6 and TRBJ1-4, with D unresolved. V lost 2 bases, J lost 7 bases, and 8 bases lay in between. The germline V gene encodes CDR1 SGHVS and CDR2 FNYEAQ. The CDR3 length is 13 residues. The CDR3, as DNA: TGTGCCAGCAGCTTACTGGGGTTTGAAAAACTGTTTTTT. As protein: CASSLLGFEKLFF.

This clonotype has at least ten counts. J is TRBJ1-1 and V is TRBV7-9; D remains unclear. Germline CDR1 and CDR2: SEHNR and FQNEAQ (reference sequence). The CDR3 has 15 amino acids. The V end lost 1 base, the J end lost 5 bases, and 14 bases lay between the germline ends. The CDR3, as DNA: TGTGCCAGCAGCTTAGGGGTTCACGCGGTAACTGAAGCTTTCTTT. It codes for CASSLGVHAVTEAFF.

This clonotype is classed as medium-sized. The rearrangement uses TRBV5-1 and TRBJ1-3; possible D gene TRBD1, 5 bases. V gave up 3 bases and J gave up 2 bases, with 12 bases separating them. The CDR3 has 15 residues. The V gene's germline CDR1 is SGHRS and CDR2 YFSETQ. CDR3 amino acids: CASSSDSTTGNTIYF. DNA of the CDR3: TGCGCCAGCAGCTCCGACAGCACAACTGGAAACACCATATATTTT.